This T cell receptor (beta chain) was recorded in a study of cytomegalovirus exposure and HLA in healthy donors. Study-level points and caveats: Presence/absence analyses supposed approximately even sequencing depth among donors.

The J segment lost 1 base and the V segment lost 9 bases, leaving 5 bases of the junction unmatched. This CDR3 is 14 amino acids long. Germline CDR1 is LNHDA and CDR2 is SQIVND (reference sequence). It was with 60 Vbeta and 13 Jbeta primers that the PCR ran. Method: immunoSEQ multiplex PCR; TCRdb's copy keeps in-frame clones and lacks some. The sample includes approximately 190,000 clones, 75% to 90% seen only once; the top ten take 1% to 1.5%. Turning to this clone: Its specificity is not known.

The chain carries TRBV19 and TRBJ1-1; 10 nucleotides match TRBD1. The source of this sequence is a man aged 30-40 years in good health and CMV-seronegative. Sequenced sample: PBMCs. The CDR3: CASRRQGANTEAFF. For the CDR3, the DNA is TGTGCCAGCAGAAGACAGGGGGCGAACACTGAAGCTTTCTTT.